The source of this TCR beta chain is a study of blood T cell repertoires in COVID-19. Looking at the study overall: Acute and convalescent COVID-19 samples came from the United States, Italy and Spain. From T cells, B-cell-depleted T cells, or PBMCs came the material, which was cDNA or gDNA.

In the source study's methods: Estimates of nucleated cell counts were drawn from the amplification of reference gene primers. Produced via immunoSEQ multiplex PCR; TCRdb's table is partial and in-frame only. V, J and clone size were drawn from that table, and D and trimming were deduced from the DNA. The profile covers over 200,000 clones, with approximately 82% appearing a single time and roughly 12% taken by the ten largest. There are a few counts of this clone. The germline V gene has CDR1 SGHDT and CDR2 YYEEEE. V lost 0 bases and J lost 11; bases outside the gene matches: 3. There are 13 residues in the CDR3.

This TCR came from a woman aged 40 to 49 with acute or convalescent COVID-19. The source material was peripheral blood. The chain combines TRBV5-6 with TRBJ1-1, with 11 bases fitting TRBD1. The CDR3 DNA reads TGTGCCAGCAGCTTGGGTTGGGACAGGGGGGCTTTCTTT. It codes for CASSLGWDRGAFF.